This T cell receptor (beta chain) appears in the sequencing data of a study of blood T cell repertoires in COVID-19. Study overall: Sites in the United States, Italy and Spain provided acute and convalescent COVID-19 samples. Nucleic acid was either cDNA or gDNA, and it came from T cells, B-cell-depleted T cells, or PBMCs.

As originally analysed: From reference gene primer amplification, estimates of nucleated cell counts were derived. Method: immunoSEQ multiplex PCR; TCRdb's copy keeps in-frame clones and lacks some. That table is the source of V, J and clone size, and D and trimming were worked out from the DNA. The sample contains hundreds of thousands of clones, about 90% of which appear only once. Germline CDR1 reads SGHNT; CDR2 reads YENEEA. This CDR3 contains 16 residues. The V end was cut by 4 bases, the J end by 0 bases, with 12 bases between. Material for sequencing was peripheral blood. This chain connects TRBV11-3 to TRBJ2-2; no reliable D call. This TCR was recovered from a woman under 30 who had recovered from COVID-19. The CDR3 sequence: CASSSLLSSNTGELFF. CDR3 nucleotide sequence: TGTGCCAGCAGCTCGTTATTATCTTCGAACACCGGGGAGCTGTTTTTT. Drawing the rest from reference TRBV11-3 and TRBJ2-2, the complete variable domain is EAGVVQSPRYKIIEKKQPVAFWCNPISGHNTLYWYLQNLGQGPELLIRYENEEAVDDSQLPKDRFSAERLKGVDSTLKIQPAELGDSAVYLCASSSLLSSNTGELFFGEGSRLTVL.